This is a list of T cell receptor beta chains from one sample in a study of shared clonotypes between healthy human individuals. Only in-frame clones appear in the TCRdb table, and some are missing; sequencing was by immunoSEQ multiplex PCR. The table records some 1,900,000 clones, roughly 95% of them present only once. Sequencing was carried out using naive CD8+ T cells sorted from blood. The receptor set was obtained from a man between 18 and 29 years old in good health. Both conserved end residues are part of each CDR3. D genes are given only for firm matches. Expanded clones are given a class, and other clones once, few, many or no size at all.

>-|TRBV27|TRBJ2-7|-
CASSLGPSYEQYF
TGTGCCAGCAGTTTGGGACCTTCCTACGAGCAGTACTTC
>-|TRBV11-2|TRBJ1-2|-
CASSLDGVGYTF
TGTGCCAGCAGCTTAGATGGGGTAGGCTACACCTTC
>-|TRBV7-9|TRBJ1-1|TRBD1
CASSLTPGQGMNTEAFF
TGTGCCAGCAGCCTAACCCCGGGACAGGGAATGAACACTGAAGCTTTCTTT
>-|TRBV10-3|TRBJ1-2|-
CAISVSDSLYGYTF
TGTGCCATCAGTGTCTCGGACAGCCTCTATGGCTACACCTTC
>-|TRBV5-1|TRBJ1-2|-
CASSLMSGGDYGYTF
TGCGCCAGCAGCTTGATGTCTGGCGGAGACTATGGCTACACCTTC
>-|TRBV27|TRBJ1-1|-
CASSPIDSTEAFF
TGTGCCAGCAGTCCAATCGACAGCACTGAAGCTTTCTTT
>once|TRBV30|TRBJ1-3|TRBD1
CAWTAPTGRLAGNTIYF
TGTGCCTGGACCGCCCCGACAGGGAGGCTCGCTGGAAACACCATATATTTT
>-|TRBV10-2|TRBJ2-1|-
CASSAYSEGLGWEQFF
TGCGCCAGCAGTGCCTATAGCGAGGGGCTGGGGTGGGAGCAGTTCTTC
>once|TRBV29-1|TRBJ1-2|TRBD1
CSTEGQGDVLNYGYTF
TGCAGCACTGAGGGCCAGGGGGACGTACTTAACTATGGCTACACCTTC
>once|TRBV4-1|TRBJ1-1|-
CASSQVPDLNTEAFF
TGCGCCAGCAGCCAAGTCCCAGACTTAAACACTGAAGCTTTCTTT
>-|TRBV14|TRBJ2-7|TRBD1
CASDRGNDEQYF
TGTGCTTCAGACAGGGGAAATGACGAGCAGTACTTC
>-|TRBV11-3|TRBJ2-2|-
CASSALDSPNGELFF
TGTGCCAGCAGTGCTTTGGACTCCCCCAACGGGGAGCTGTTTTTT
>-|TRBV7-2|TRBJ2-2|TRBD2
CATPSGMNTGELFF
TGTGCCACTCCTAGCGGTATGAACACCGGGGAGCTGTTTTTT
>once|TRBV2|TRBJ1-1|-
CASSVPTEAFF
TGTGCCAGCAGTGTCCCCACTGAAGCTTTCTTT
>-|TRBV7-9|TRBJ2-7|TRBD1
CASSFRDRGSGGGIYEQYF
TGTGCCAGCAGCTTCCGGGACAGGGGTTCGGGAGGGGGAATCTACGAGCAGTACTTC